A selection of T cell receptor beta chains follows, all from one sample in a study of T cell changes during pregnancy in multiple sclerosis. The method was immunoSEQ multiplex PCR; TCRdb's version includes in-frame clones alone and lacks a portion of them. The repertoire holds about 8,500 clones, with 70% to 90% as singletons. Material: CD8+ T cells from peripheral blood mononuclear cells, obtained in the first trimester of pregnancy. The receptors stem from a female donor in good health, enrolled as a control in a pregnancy study. CDR3s include the opening cysteine and the closing phenylalanine or tryptophan. The D gene is left open where the match is weak. Not all rows give a size; the values are once, few, many and, for expanded clones, a class.

v_gene	abundance	d_gene	j_gene	CDR3aa	CDR3nt
TRBV6-5	-	-	TRBJ2-1	CASSVAIRNEQFF	TGTGCCAGCAGTGTAGCCATACGCAATGAGCAGTTCTTC
TRBV6-1	-	TRBD1	TRBJ2-3	CASRNRETGADTQYF	TGTGCCAGCAGAAACAGGGAAACAGGGGCAGATACGCAGTATTTT
TRBV6-5	-	-	TRBJ2-3	CASSYSLASSTDTQYF	TGTGCCAGCAGTTACTCCCTAGCGTCTAGCACAGATACGCAGTATTTT
TRBV5-4	few	-	TRBJ2-7	CASSLLGGSREQYF	TGTGCCAGCAGCCTGCTGGGAGGATCCCGCGAGCAGTACTTC
TRBV9	once	-	TRBJ2-1	CASSVGYGENNEQFF	TGTGCCAGCAGCGTAGGGTACGGGGAGAACAATGAGCAGTTCTTC
TRBV9	-	TRBD2	TRBJ2-3	CASSVDGTSSGNTQYF	TGTGCCAGCAGCGTAGATGGGACTAGCTCTGGAAATACGCAGTATTTT
TRBV28	-	-	TRBJ1-1	CASSLRGMNTEAFF	TGTGCCAGCAGTTTAAGGGGAATGAACACTGAAGCTTTCTTT
TRBV7-2	once	-	TRBJ2-1	CATPAGGNEQFF	TGTGCGACTCCGGCCGGGGGCAATGAGCAGTTCTTC
TRBV2	-	TRBD1	TRBJ1-6	CASSVYRGRNSPLHF	TGTGCCAGCAGTGTTTACAGGGGGCGAAATTCACCCCTCCACTTT
TRBV9	-	TRBD2	TRBJ2-3	CASSVEGSGGLKDTQYF	TGTGCCAGCAGCGTAGAGGGTAGCGGGGGCCTCAAGGATACGCAGTATTTT
TRBV25-1	once	-	TRBJ1-2	CASSDSRGGGYGYTF	TGTGCCAGCAGTGACTCCCGGGGAGGAGGATATGGCTACACCTTC
TRBV6-6	few	TRBD1	TRBJ1-2	CASSDVQGAYGYTF	TGTGCCAGCAGCGATGTTCAGGGGGCCTATGGCTACACCTTC
TRBV19	-	TRBD1	TRBJ1-5	CASRGGFNQPQHF	TGTGCCAGTCGAGGGGGCTTCAATCAGCCCCAGCATTTT
TRBV6-5	-	-	TRBJ1-1	CASSYSQGLRPEAFF	TGTGCCAGCAGTTACTCTCAGGGTCTTAGGCCTGAAGCTTTCTTT
TRBV25-1	-	-	TRBJ1-1	CASSESENTEAFF	TGTGCCAGCAGTGAATCAGAGAACACTGAAGCTTTCTTT
TRBV7-8	-	-	TRBJ1-6	CASSLEISGSPLHF	TGTGCCAGCAGCTTAGAAATCTCCGGGTCACCCCTCCACTTT
TRBV25-1	-	TRBD1	TRBJ1-2	CASSGTGNVLGYTF	TGTGCCAGCAGTGGGACAGGGAACGTCCTTGGCTACACCTTC
TRBV7-7	-	TRBD2	TRBJ2-5	CASSPSPTSGLERTQYF	TGTGCTAGCAGCCCGTCGCCAACTAGCGGGCTCGAGCGGACCCAGTACTTC
TRBV28	once	-	TRBJ2-7	CASSGPGGTYEQYF	TGTGCCAGCAGCGGCCCCGGGGGAACCTACGAGCAGTACTTC
TRBV6-4	-	TRBD2	TRBJ2-5	CASSAGTSGGQETQYF	TGTGCCAGCAGTGCCGGGACTAGCGGGGGGCAAGAGACCCAGTACTTC
TRBV5-1	-	-	TRBJ2-1	CASSLDSSSYNEQFF	TGCGCCAGCAGCCTAGACAGTAGCTCCTACAATGAGCAGTTCTTC
TRBV29-1	-	-	TRBJ1-2	CSVDPAERDGYTF	TGCAGCGTTGATCCAGCCGAGCGGGATGGCTACACCTTC
TRBV7-8	once	TRBD2	TRBJ2-1	CASSLTSGLTYNEQFF	TGTGCCAGCAGCCTAACTAGCGGACTAACCTACAATGAGCAGTTCTTC
TRBV14	-	-	TRBJ2-5	CASSQGVGGTGTQYF	TGTGCCAGCAGCCAAGGAGTTGGCGGGACGGGGACCCAGTACTTC
TRBV6-4	-	-	TRBJ2-6	CASSDRKEGANVLTF	TGTGCCAGCAGTGATAGGAAGGAGGGGGCCAACGTCCTGACTTTC
TRBV5-1	-	TRBD2	TRBJ2-7	CASSSTSGFYEQYF	TGCGCCAGCAGTTCGACTAGCGGGTTCTACGAGCAGTACTTC
TRBV11-3	-	-	TRBJ2-7	CASSLGGSYEQYF	TGTGCCAGCAGCTTGGGGGGTTCCTACGAGCAGTACTTC
TRBV5-4	-	-	TRBJ2-6	CASSSPLGRESVGANVLTF	TGTGCCAGCAGCTCTCCATTGGGACGGGAGTCGGTTGGGGCCAACGTCCTGACTTTC
TRBV30	-	-	TRBJ1-6	CAWDPGLGFSPLHF	TGTGCCTGGGATCCGGGACTGGGCTTTTCTCCCCTCCACTTT
TRBV4-2	-	-	TRBJ1-4	CASSQDDGNEKLFF	TGTGCCAGCAGCCAAGACGACGGGAATGAAAAACTGTTTTTT
TRBV29-1	once	TRBD1	TRBJ1-4	CSAMGQGGEKLFF	TGCAGCGCAATGGGACAGGGGGGGGAAAAACTGTTTTTT
TRBV29-1	-	TRBD1	TRBJ2-6	CSVETGSSGANVLTF	TGCAGCGTAGAGACAGGGAGCTCTGGGGCCAACGTCCTGACTTTC
TRBV6-4	-	-	TRBJ2-1	CASSEATGEQFF	TGTGCCAGCAGTGAAGCGACTGGCGAGCAGTTCTTC
TRBV19	once	TRBD1	TRBJ2-7	CASSMGTGQAYEQYF	TGTGCCAGTAGTATGGGGACGGGACAGGCCTACGAGCAGTACTTC
TRBV29-1	-	-	TRBJ2-1	CSAPGYNEQFF	TGCAGCGCCCCAGGGTACAATGAGCAGTTCTTC
TRBV18	-	-	TRBJ1-3	CASSPSSRRRSGNTIYF	TGTGCCAGCTCACCAAGTTCGCGGCGCCGCTCTGGAAACACCATATATTTT
TRBV14	-	-	TRBJ2-7	CASSQDYRAYEQYF	TGTGCCAGCAGCCAAGATTATAGAGCCTACGAGCAGTACTTC